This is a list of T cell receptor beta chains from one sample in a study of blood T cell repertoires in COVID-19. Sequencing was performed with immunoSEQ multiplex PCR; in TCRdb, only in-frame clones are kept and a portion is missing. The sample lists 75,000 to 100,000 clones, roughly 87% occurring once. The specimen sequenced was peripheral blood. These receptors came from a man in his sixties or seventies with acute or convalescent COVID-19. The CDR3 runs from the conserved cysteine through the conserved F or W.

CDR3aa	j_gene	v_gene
CASSIGATGGRGLNQPQHF	TRBJ1-5	TRBV19
CASSRGVNTEAFF	TRBJ1-1	TRBV6-5
CASSIGGPGELFF	TRBJ2-2	TRBV27
CASSERVGSGGPEYF	TRBJ2-3	TRBV25-1
CASRDPAGPTGELFF	TRBJ2-2	TRBV5-1
CSVGTETEAFF	TRBJ1-1	TRBV29-1
CASSYTRGEGQFF	TRBJ2-1	TRBV7-8
CASCKNSGGAETQYF	TRBJ2-5	TRBV2
CASSPTFGQPYNSPLHF	TRBJ1-6	TRBV5-1
CASSVDSTGPEGYTF	TRBJ1-2	TRBV9
CASSGGAGETQYF	TRBJ2-5	TRBV19
CASSLDRGDEKLFF	TRBJ1-4	TRBV5-4
CASSFNDQPQHF	TRBJ1-5	TRBV7-2
CASSLRGEGAFF	TRBJ1-1	TRBV28
CASSRDRAAGELFF	TRBJ2-2	TRBV7-8
CASSIYGELFF	TRBJ2-2	TRBV19
CASSDPDRVSYEQYF	TRBJ2-7	TRBV6-5
CSGLQGRDTEAFF	TRBJ1-1	TRBV29-1